This T cell receptor (beta chain) came from a study of vaccination and CD4 T cells after COVID-19. Study summary: Each participant was administered two doses of a vaccine, which was either BNT162b2 or mRNA-1273.

The Oncomine TCR Beta short-read assay was applied to DNA of cultured CD4+ T cells. DNA came from CD4+ T cells after culture. Via MiXCR, TCRdb re-called the PCR reads, giving one row per CDR3 protein. The sample has about 17,000 distinct CDR3 sequences; roughly three fifths are singletons. Specified treatment: approximately nine-day PBMC culture with coronavirus spike peptide pools or control peptides (ViraFEST assay). Dates of PCR positivity, March to December 2020, preceded the US Alpha, Beta and Delta variants. This CDR3 has 16 residues. J gave up 1 base and V 0 bases, and 6 bases lay outside the gene matches. The germline V gene encodes CDR1 DFQATT and CDR2 SNEGSKA (reference sequence). As concerns this clonotype: Its antigen is unidentified.

This TCR was recovered from a human donor who had recovered from COVID-19. Sequencing used CD4+ T cells from blood, cultured in vitro. The V gene is TRBV20-1, the J gene TRBJ1-2, with 9 positions matching TRBD1. The CDR3 is CSARDRDRGFNYGYTF. CDR3 bases: TGCAGTGCTAGAGATCGTGACAGGGGGTTTAACTATGGCTACACCTTC.